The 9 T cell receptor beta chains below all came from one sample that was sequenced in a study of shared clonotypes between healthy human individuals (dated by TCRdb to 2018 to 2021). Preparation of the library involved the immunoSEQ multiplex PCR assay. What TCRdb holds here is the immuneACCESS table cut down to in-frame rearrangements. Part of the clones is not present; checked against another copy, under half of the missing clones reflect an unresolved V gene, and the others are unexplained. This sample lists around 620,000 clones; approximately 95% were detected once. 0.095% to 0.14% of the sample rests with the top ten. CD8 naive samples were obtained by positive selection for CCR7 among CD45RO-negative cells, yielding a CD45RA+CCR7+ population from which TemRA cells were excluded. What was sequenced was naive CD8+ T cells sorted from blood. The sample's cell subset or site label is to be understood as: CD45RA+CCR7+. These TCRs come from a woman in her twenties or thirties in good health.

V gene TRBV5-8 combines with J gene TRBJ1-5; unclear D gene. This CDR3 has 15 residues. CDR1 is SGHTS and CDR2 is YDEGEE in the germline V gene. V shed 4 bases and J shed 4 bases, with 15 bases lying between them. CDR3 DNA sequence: TGTGCCAGCAGCACCACCGACGGATTAAATCAGCCCCAGCATTTT. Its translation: CASSTTDGLNQPQHF.

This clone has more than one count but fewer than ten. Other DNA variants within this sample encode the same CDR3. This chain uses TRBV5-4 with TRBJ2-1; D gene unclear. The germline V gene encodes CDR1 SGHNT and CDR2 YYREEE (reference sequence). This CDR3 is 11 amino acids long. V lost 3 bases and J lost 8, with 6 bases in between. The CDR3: CASSSTHEQFF. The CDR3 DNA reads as TGTGCCAGCAGCTCGACGCATGAGCAGTTCTTC.

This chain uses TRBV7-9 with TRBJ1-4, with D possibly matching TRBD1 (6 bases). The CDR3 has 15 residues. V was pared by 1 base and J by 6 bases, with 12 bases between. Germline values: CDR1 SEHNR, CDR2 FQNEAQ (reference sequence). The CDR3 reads CASSLGSRGDEKLFF. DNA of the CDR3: TGTGCCAGCAGCTTAGGTAGCAGGGGCGATGAAAAACTGTTTTTT.

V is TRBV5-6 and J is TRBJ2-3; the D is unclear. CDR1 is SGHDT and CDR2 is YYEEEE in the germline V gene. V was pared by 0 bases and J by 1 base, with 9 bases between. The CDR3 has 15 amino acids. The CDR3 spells CASSLDYLRTDTQYF. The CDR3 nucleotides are TGTGCCAGCAGCTTGGATTACCTGCGCACAGATACGCAGTATTTT.

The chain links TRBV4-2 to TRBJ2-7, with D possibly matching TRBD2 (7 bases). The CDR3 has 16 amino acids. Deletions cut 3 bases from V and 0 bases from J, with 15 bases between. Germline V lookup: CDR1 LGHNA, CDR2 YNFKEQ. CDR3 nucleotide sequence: TGTGCCAGCAGCCACCGAGGGGGGGAGAGCTCCTACGAGCAGTACTTC. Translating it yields CASSHRGGESSYEQYF.

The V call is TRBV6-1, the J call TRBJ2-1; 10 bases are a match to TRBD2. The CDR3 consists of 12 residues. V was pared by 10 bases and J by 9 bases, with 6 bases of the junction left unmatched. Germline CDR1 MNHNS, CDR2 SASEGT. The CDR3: CATTSGIGEQFF. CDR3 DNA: TGTGCCACCACTAGCGGGATTGGTGAGCAGTTCTTC.

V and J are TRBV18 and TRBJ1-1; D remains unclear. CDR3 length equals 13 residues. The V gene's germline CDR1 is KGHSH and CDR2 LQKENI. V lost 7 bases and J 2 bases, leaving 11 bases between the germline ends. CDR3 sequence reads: CASFPPPNTEAFF. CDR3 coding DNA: TGTGCCAGCTTCCCACCACCCAACACTGAAGCTTTCTTT.

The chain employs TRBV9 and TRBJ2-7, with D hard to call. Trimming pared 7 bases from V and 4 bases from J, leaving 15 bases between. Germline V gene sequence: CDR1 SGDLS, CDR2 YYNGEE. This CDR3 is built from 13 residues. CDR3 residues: CASGSSVPYEQYF. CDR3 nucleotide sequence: TGTGCCAGCGGGTCCAGCGTTCCATACGAGCAGTACTTC.

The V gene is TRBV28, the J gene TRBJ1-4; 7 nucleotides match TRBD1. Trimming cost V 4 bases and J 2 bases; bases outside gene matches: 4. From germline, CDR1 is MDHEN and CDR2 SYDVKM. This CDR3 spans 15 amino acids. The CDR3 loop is CASSSLRGTNEKLFF. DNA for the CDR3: TGTGCCAGCAGTTCCCTCAGGGGGACTAATGAAAAACTGTTTTTT.